The source of this T cell receptor beta chain is a study of cytomegalovirus exposure and HLA in healthy donors (dated by TCRdb to 2015 to 2018). Turning to the overall study: According to a later analysis, the roughly 130 validation repertoires were produced on the same platform as the 700 or so repertoires of the first cohort. A separate validation cohort of about 110 different subjects was used in addition to the 666-subject first cohort. The study aimed to test whether signatures of past pathogen exposure could be identified by cataloging public T cell receptors. To predict cytomegalovirus infection status, the study combined high-throughput TCR immunosequencing, statistical association of individual TCRs with disease status, and machine learning. Overall results and qualifications from the work: Subsequent analysis determined that TCRs grouped into clusters in the first cohort also showed a tendency toward co-occurrence across the approximately 120 validation repertoires, and 85% to 95% of cluster scores exceeded 0. Most TCR sequences were seen in very few donors, while some public TCRs were found in many individuals. According to the authors, the approach could potentially be generalized to other disease states and immunological phenotypes. All 120 or so repertoires were used to score co-occurrence in the validation cohort in a later analysis, because that analysis had no HLA typing for the cohort. A few of the identified cytomegalovirus-associated TCR beta chains were confirmed in vitro to be specific for cytomegalovirus antigens. The classifier was reported to diagnose cytomegalovirus status with high specificity and sensitivity in both the original and validation cohorts. The study listed 150 to 200 TCR beta chains as associated with cytomegalovirus.

Separate from the roughly 700-subject first cohort, the validation cohort of about 120 subjects was the group to which the donors belonged. V is pared back by 3 bases and J by 4 bases, with 10 bases lying between the germline termini. The CDR3 spans 15 residues, from the cysteine through the phenylalanine. Only CDR3 DNA is held: 45 bases, read in frame from base 1. According to the germline V gene, CDR1 reads ENHRY and CDR2 reads SYGVKD. Preparation of the library involved the immunoSEQ multiplex PCR assay. On the study's bioinformatics: To diagnose cytomegalovirus status from the catalog of TCR beta chain sequences, a statistical classification framework was built. TCRdb's version of the immuneACCESS table is confined to in-frame rearrangements and falls short of the full clone set. An unresolved V gene accounts for under half of the shortfall where checked; the remainder is of unknown origin. V, J and clone size derive from that table, while D and trimming were established from the DNA sequence. The sample contains around 120,000 clones, roughly 86% of them found a single time. 4.9% of the sample belongs to the ten largest clones.

Details on this clone: Which antigen it targets is not known. One base away there is no much larger clone; base qualities are not given.

Specimen: PBMCs. This receptor chain uses TRBV10-3 and TRBJ1-6; possibly the D gene is TRBD1, per 6 matching bases. The sequence derives from a man aged 18 to 30 in good health and CMV-seronegative. The CDR3 sequence is CAISEGQKYNSPLHF. The DNA sequence is TGTGCCATCAGTGAAGGACAGAAGTATAATTCACCCCTCCACTTT.